The present T cell receptor (beta chain) was sequenced within a study of cytomegalovirus exposure and HLA in healthy donors. Overall study findings and caveats: Association of 16,951 TCR beta sequences with HLA alleles was found at 0.05 false discovery rate in a later analysis.

To note about this clone: Its antigen remains unknown.

It was with 60 Vbeta and 13 Jbeta primers that the PCR ran. TCRdb keeps only in-frame clones here, not all; method: immunoSEQ multiplex PCR. Reported are around 110,000 clones; the ten largest clones contain around 6.5%. Sequencing was performed on PBMCs. This clonotype originated in a man between 35 and 55 years old in good health and CMV-seropositive.

The CDR3 loop reads CAWTGRDEQYF. The CDR3 bases are TGTGCCTGGACAGGGCGTGATGAGCAGTACTTC. The chain employs TRBV30 and TRBJ2-7, with D tentatively TRBD1 (5 bases). The CDR3 contains 11 residues. Trimming removed 4 bases from V and 7 bases from J, with 11 bases in between. Germline lookup yields CDR1 GTSNPN and CDR2 SVGIG (reference sequence).